The next 4 T cell receptor beta chains were all read from a single sample in a study of spatial heterogeneity in lung cancer. TCRdb reprocessed the 5' RACE reads via MiXCR and lists one record per CDR3 protein. The sample records about 47,000 distinct CDR3 sequences, roughly 7.4% being singletons. The time point was: blood at routine non-recurrence follow-up after resection. Unsorted tumor, nontumor lung tissue or cryopreserved PBMC supplied the whole RNA. The source material was PBMCs, sampled at follow-up. Receptor source: a female donor with early-stage non-small cell lung cancer.

This clonotype was recorded a few times. The V and J genes are TRBV24-1 and TRBJ2-1, with 8 bases that match TRBD1. The germline V gene has CDR1 KGHDR and CDR2 SFDVKD. The CDR3 spans 14 residues. Unmatched junction bases numbered 5, after V lost 6 bases and J lost 5 bases. This CDR3 is CATSRTGFDNEQFF. CDR3 nucleotide sequence: TGTGCCACCAGTAGGACAGGGTTCGACAATGAGCAGTTCTTC.

V usage is TRBV11-2 and J usage is TRBJ2-1; TRBD2 matches 8 bases. The ends lost 3 bases at V and 4 bases at J; junction bases unmatched: 2. This CDR3 contains 14 residues. Germline-derived CDR1 and CDR2 are SGHAT and FQNNGV. CDR3 residues: CASSLSGGYNEQFF. The CDR3 region has the DNA TGTGCCAGCAGCTTGAGCGGGGGATACAATGAGCAGTTCTTC.

This clonotype is termed medium-sized. The genes are TRBV20-1 and TRBJ1-1, with TRBD1 matching over 9 bases. Germline lookup yields CDR1 DFQATT and CDR2 SNEGSKA (reference sequence). J was trimmed by 4 bases and V by 6 bases; bases with no gene match: 6. CDR3 length equals 13 residues. CDR3 loop: CSAPMTGGTEAFF. As DNA, the CDR3 is TGCAGTGCACCTATGACAGGGGGCACTGAAGCTTTCTTT.

Written as DNA, the CDR3 is TGTGCCAGTACGCGGGGGAGGAGCTCCTACAATGAGCAGTTCTTC. It is translated as CASTRGRSSYNEQFF. The V and J genes are TRBV19 and TRBJ2-1, with 7 bases fitting TRBD2. CDR1 is LNHDA and CDR2 is SQIVND in the germline V gene (reference sequence). Trimming took 7 bases from V and 0 from J; bases not matched to a gene: 6. This CDR3 contains 15 residues.